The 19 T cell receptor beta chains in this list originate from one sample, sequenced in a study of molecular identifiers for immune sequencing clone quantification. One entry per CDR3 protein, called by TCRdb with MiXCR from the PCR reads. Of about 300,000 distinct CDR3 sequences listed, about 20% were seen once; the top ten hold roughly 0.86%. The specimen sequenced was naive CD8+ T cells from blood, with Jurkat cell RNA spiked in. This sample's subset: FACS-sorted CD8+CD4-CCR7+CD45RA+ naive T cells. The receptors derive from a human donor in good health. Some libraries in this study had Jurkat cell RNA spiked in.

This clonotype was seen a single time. Here the CDR3 reads CASSAGGVLLSGANVLTF. The CDR3 DNA follows: TGTGCCAGCAGCGCCGGGGGGGTTTTGCTATCTGGGGCCAACGTCCTGACTTTC. The chain couples TRBV7-8 to TRBJ2-6; 8 positions agree with TRBD2. Germline assignment: CDR1 SGHVS and CDR2 FQNEAQ. Trimming cost V 5 bases and J 1 base; bases outside gene matches: 10. This CDR3 spans 18 amino acids. The whole variable domain, remainder taken from reference TRBV7-8 and TRBJ2-6, is GAGVSQSPRYKVAKRGQDVALRCDPISGHVSLFWYQQALGQGPEFLTYFQNEAQLDKSGLPSDRFFAERPEGSVSTLKIQRTQQEDSAVYLCASSAGGVLLSGANVLTFGAGSRLTVL.

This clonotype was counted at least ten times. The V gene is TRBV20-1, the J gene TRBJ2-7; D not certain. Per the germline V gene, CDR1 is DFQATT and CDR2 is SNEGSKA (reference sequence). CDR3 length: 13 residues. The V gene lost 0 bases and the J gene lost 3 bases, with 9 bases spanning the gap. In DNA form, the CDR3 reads TGCAGTGCTAGAGATCCAACAGACTACGAGCAGTACTTC. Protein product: CSARDPTDYEQYF.

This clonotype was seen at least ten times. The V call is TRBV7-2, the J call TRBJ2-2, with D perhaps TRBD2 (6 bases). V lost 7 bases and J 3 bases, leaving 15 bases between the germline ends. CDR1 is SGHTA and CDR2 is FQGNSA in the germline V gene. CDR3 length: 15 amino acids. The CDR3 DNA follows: TGTGCCAGCACACGACCGGGACTGTACACCGGGGAGCTGTTTTTT. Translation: CASTRPGLYTGELFF. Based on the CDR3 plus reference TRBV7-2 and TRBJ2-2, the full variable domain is GAGVSQSPSNKVTEKGKDVELRCDPISGHTALYWYRQSLGQGLEFLIYFQGNSAPDKSGLPSDRFSAERTGGSVSTLTIQRTQQEDSAVYLCASTRPGLYTGELFFGEGSRLTVL.

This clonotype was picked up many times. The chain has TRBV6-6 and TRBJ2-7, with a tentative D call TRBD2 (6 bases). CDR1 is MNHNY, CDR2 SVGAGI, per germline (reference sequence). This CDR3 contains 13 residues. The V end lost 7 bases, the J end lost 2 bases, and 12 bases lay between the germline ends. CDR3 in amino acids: CASTGTLTYEQYF. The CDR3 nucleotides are TGTGCCAGCACTGGGACTCTTACCTACGAGCAGTACTTC.

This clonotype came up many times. CDR3 DNA: TGCAGTGCTAGAGATGGGGACACTCCTTACGAGCAGTACTTC. This translates into CSARDGDTPYEQYF. The chain has TRBV20-1 and TRBJ2-7; tentatively, D is TRBD1 (6 bases). This CDR3 has 14 residues. CDR1 and CDR2 (germline): DFQATT, SNEGSKA (reference sequence). V dropped 0 bases and J dropped 4 bases, with 13 bases sitting between them.

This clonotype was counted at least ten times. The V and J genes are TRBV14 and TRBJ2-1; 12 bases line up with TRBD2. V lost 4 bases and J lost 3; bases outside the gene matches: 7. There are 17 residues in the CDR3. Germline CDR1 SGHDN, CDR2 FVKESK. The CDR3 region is CASSRILAGGIYNEQFF. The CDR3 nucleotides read TGTGCCAGCAGCCGGATACTAGCGGGGGGCATCTACAATGAGCAGTTCTTC. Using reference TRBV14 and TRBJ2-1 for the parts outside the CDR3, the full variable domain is EAGVTQFPSHSVIEKGQTVTLRCDPISGHDNLYWYRRVMGKEIKFLLHFVKESKQDESGMPNNRFLAERTGGTYSTLKVQPAELEDSGVYFCASSRILAGGIYNEQFFGPGTRLTVL.

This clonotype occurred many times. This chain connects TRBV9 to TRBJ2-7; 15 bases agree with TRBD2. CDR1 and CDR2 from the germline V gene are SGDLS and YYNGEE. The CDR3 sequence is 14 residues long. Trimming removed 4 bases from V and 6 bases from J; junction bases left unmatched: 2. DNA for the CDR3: TGTGCCAGCAGCCAGGGACTAGCGGGGGGCGAGCAGTACTTC. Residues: CASSQGLAGGEQYF.

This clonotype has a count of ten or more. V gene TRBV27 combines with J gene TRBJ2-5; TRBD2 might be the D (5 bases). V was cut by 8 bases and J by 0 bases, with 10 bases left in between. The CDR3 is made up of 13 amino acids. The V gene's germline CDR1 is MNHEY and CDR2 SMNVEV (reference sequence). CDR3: CASARRYQETQYF. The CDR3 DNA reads TGTGCCAGCGCACGGAGGTACCAAGAGACCCAGTACTTC.

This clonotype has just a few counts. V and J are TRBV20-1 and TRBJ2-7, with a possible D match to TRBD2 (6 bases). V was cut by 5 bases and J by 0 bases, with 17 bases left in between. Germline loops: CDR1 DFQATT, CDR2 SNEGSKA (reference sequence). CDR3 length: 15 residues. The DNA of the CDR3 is TGCAGTGCTCCCAATATAGCGGAAAGCTCCTACGAGCAGTACTTC. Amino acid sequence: CSAPNIAESSYEQYF.

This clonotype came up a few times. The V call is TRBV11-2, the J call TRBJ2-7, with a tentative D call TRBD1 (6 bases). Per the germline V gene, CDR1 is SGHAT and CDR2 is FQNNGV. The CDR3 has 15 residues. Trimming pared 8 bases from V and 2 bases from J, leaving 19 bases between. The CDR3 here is CASLIAGQTTYEQYF. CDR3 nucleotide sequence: TGTGCCAGCCTTATCGCCGGACAGACGACCTACGAGCAGTACTTC.

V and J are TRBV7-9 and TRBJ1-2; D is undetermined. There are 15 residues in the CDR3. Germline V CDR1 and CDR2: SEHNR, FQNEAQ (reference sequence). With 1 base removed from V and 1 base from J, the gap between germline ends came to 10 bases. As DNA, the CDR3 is TGTGCCAGCAGCTTAGTCGGCCAGTTTAACTATGGCTACACCTTC. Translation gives CASSLVGQFNYGYTF.

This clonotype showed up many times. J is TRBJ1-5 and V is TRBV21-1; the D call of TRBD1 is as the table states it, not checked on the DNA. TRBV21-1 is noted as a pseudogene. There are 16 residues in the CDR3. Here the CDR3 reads CASSKSWGRSNQPQHF. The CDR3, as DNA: TGTGCCAGCAGCAAAAGTTGGGGACGTAGCAATCAGCCCCAGCATTTT.

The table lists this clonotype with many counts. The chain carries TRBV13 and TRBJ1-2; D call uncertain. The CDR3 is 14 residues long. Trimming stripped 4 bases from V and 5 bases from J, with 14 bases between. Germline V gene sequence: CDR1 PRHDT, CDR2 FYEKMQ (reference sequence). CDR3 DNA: TGTGCCAGCAGCTGGACGGACGGACGTTATGGCTACACCTTC. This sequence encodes CASSWTDGRYGYTF. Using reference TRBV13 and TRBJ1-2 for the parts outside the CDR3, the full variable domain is AAGVIQSPRHLIKEKRETATLKCYPIPRHDTVYWYQQGPGQDPQFLISFYEKMQSDKGSIPDRFSAQQFSDYHSELNMSSLELGDSALYFCASSWTDGRYGYTFGSGTRLTVV.

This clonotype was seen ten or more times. CDR3 sequence (DNA): TGTGCCAGCAGTTACTCTAGCGGGAGGTTCACAGATACGCAGTATTTT. Encoded protein: CASSYSSGRFTDTQYF. The chain has TRBV6-5 and TRBJ2-3; 10 bases agree with TRBD2. V was pared by 0 bases and J by 2 bases, with 2 bases of the junction left unmatched. CDR1 and CDR2 (germline): MNHEY, SVGAGI. The CDR3 totals 16 residues.

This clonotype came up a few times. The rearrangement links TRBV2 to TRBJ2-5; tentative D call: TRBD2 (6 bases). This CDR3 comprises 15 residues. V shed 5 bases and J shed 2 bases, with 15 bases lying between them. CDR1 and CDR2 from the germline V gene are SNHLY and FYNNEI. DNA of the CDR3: TGTGCCAGCAGTTATACCGCTAGCGCACAAGAGACCCAGTACTTC. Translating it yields CASSYTASAQETQYF.

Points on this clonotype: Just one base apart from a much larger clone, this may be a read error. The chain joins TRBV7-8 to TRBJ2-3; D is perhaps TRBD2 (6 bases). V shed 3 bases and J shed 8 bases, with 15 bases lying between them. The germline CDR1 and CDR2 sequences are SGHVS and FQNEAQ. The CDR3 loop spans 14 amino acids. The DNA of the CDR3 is TGTGCCAGCAGCTTGGAGGGTTTTCCAGGTACGCAGTATTTT. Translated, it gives CASSLEGFPGTQYF.

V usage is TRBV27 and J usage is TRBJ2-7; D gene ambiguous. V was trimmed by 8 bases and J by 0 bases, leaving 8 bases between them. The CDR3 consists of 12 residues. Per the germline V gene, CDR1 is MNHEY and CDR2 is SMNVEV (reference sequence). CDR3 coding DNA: TGTGCCAGCCGCGATGACTCCTACGAGCAGTACTTC. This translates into CASRDDSYEQYF.

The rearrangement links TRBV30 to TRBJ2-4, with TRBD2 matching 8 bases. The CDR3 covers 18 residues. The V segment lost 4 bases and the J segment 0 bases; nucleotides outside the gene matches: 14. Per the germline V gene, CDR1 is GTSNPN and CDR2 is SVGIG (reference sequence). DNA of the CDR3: TGTGCCTGGAAAGAAATTACTAGCGGAGAGCTAGCCAAAAACATTCAGTACTTC. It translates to CAWKEITSGELAKNIQYF.

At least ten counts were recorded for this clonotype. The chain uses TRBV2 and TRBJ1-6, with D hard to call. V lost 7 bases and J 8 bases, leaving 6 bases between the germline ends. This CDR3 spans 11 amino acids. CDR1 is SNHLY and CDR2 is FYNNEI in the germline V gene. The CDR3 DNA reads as TGTGCCAGCAAGATCGATTCACCCCTCCACTTT. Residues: CASKIDSPLHF.